A single sample is the source of the 30 T cell receptor beta chains below, sequenced in a study of cytomegalovirus exposure and HLA in healthy donors. PCR primers comprised 60 Vbeta and 13 Jbeta primers. Generated by immunoSEQ multiplex PCR, the TCRdb table keeps only in-frame clones and is missing some. This table has fewer than 200,000 clones, under 85% appearing once. The specimen sequenced was PBMCs. Receptors were obtained from a man aged 50 or older in good health and CMV-seronegative.

V is TRBV5-1 and J is TRBJ2-7; tentatively, D is TRBD2 (5 bases). V dropped 10 bases and J dropped 3 bases, with 17 bases sitting between them. There are 13 residues in the CDR3. CDR1 is SGHRS and CDR2 is YFSETQ in the germline V gene. CDR3 sequence reads: CASQEAPHYEQYF. Here the CDR3 DNA reads TGCGCCTCCCAGGAGGCCCCCCACTACGAGCAGTACTTC. The whole variable domain, remainder taken from reference TRBV5-1 and TRBJ2-7, is KAGVTQTPRYLIKTRGQQVTLSCSPISGHRSVSWYQQTPGQGLQFLFEYFSETQRNKGNFPGRFSGRQFSNSRSEMNVSTLELGDSALYLCASQEAPHYEQYFGPGTRLTVT.

This clone was seen only a few times. This chain uses TRBV5-1 with TRBJ1-1; 8 bases are shared with TRBD1. This CDR3 comprises 15 residues. J gave up 5 bases and V 0 bases, and 6 bases lay outside the gene matches. Germline V gives CDR1 SGHRS, CDR2 YFSETQ. CDR3 region: CASSLGDRGLTEAFF. In DNA form, the CDR3 reads TGCGCCAGCAGCTTGGGTGACAGGGGTTTGACTGAAGCTTTCTTT.

This chain connects TRBV6-1 to TRBJ1-5; TRBD1 might be the D (5 bases). Germline V gives CDR1 MNHNS, CDR2 SASEGT. Deletions cut 6 bases from V and 0 bases from J, with 9 bases between. This CDR3 contains 14 residues. The CDR3 coding sequence is TGTGCCAGCAGACAGGATAATAGCAATCAGCCCCAGCATTTT. It yields the protein CASRQDNSNQPQHF.

The CDR3, as DNA: TGCAGCGTATCAGGGGTCCTGGGAGAGACCCAGTACTTC. This gives the protein CSVSGVLGETQYF. The V call is TRBV29-1, the J call TRBJ2-5, with D possibly TRBD1 on 6 matching bases. The length of the CDR3 is 13 residues. V dropped 6 bases and J dropped 4 bases, with 15 bases sitting between them. Germline assignment: CDR1 SQVTM and CDR2 ANQGSEA.

The CDR3 spells CASSYDRGASNQPQHF. CDR3 bases: TGTGCCAGCAGTTACGATCGGGGGGCGAGCAATCAGCCCCAGCATTTT. The rearrangement uses TRBV6-5 and TRBJ1-5; tentatively, D is TRBD1 (6 bases). CDR1 is MNHEY, CDR2 SVGAGI, per germline. V was cut by 2 bases and J by 1 base, with 12 bases left in between. The CDR3 has 16 residues.

The V and J genes are TRBV11-3 and TRBJ2-5; TRBD2 agrees at 13 bases. CDR3 size: 16 residues. V shed 5 bases and J 5 bases; nucleotides not matched to a gene: 8. Germline V gene lookup returns CDR1 SGHNT and CDR2 YENEEA. In DNA, the CDR3 is TGTGCCAGCAGCCCAGGACTAGCGGGGGCCGGGGAGACCCAGTACTTC. Encoded protein: CASSPGLAGAGETQYF.

The gene calls are TRBV12-5 and TRBJ1-2; D is unresolved. The V end was cut by 3 bases, the J end by 0 bases, with 8 bases between. The CDR3 runs 14 residues. Germline V CDR1 and CDR2: LGHNT, FRNRAP. CDR3 protein: CASGFGYSNYGYTF. In DNA form, the CDR3 reads TGTGCTAGTGGTTTCGGGTATTCTAACTATGGCTACACCTTC.

This clone was counted once. At one of its ends the junction is not consistent with the germline gene, which may arise from a read error. The J gene is TRBJ1-1, the V gene TRBV5-1; perhaps TRBD1 as D (6 bases). The CDR3 spans 13 residues. CDR1 and CDR2 from the germline V gene are SGHRS and YFSETQ. The CDR3 loop is CARSWTANTEAFF. The CDR3 nucleotides are TGCGCCAGAAGCTGGACAGCGAACACTGAAGCTTTCTTT. Complete variable domain (other parts from reference TRBV5-1 and TRBJ1-1): KAGVTQTPRYLIKTRGQQVTLSCSPISGHRSVSWYQQTPGQGLQFLFEYFSETQRNKGNFPGRFSGRQFSNSRSEMNVSTLELGDSALYLCARSWTANTEAFFGQGTRLTVV.

This clone has only one observation. The chain recombines TRBV28 with TRBJ1-2, with D uncertain. Trimming pared 6 bases from V and 0 bases from J, leaving 11 bases between. This CDR3 region has 14 residues. The germline V gene encodes CDR1 MDHEN and CDR2 SYDVKM. CDR3 loop: CASRENLPNYGYTF. The CDR3 DNA reads as TGTGCCAGCAGGGAGAATCTTCCTAACTATGGCTACACCTTC.

The chain uses TRBV6-4 and TRBJ2-1; 7 nucleotides match TRBD1. The V and J ends lost 0 bases and 2 bases, in that order; junction bases with no gene match: 4. The CDR3 extends over 16 amino acids. The germline V gene encodes CDR1 MRHNA and CDR2 SNTAGT. Written as DNA, the CDR3 is TGTGCCAGCAGTGACTCGAGAGGGGGCCCCTACAATGAGCAGTTCTTC. Encoded protein: CASSDSRGGPYNEQFF.

The chain recombines TRBV6-5 with TRBJ2-2, with TRBD1 matching 7 bases. CDR1 MNHEY and CDR2 SVGAGI come from the germline V gene. V shed 7 bases and J 6 bases; nucleotides not matched to a gene: 11. The CDR3 runs 15 residues. CDR3: CASINAPTGSGELFF. CDR3 in DNA: TGTGCCAGCATCAACGCCCCGACAGGGTCCGGGGAGCTGTTTTTT.

V and J are TRBV19 and TRBJ2-3; D gene uncertain. Germline loops: CDR1 LNHDA, CDR2 SQIVND (reference sequence). The V end lost 8 bases, the J end lost 1 base, and 13 bases lay between the germline ends. The CDR3 contains 14 residues. The CDR3 sequence is CASLVITCTDTQYF. CDR3 bases: TGTGCCAGTCTAGTAATTACTTGCACAGATACGCAGTATTTT. Based on the CDR3 plus reference TRBV19 and TRBJ2-3, the full variable domain is DGGITQSPKYLFRKEGQNVTLSCEQNLNHDAMYWYRQDPGQGLRLIYYSQIVNDFQKGDIAEGYSVSREKKESFPLTVTSAQKNPTAFYLCASLVITCTDTQYFGPGTRLTVL.

Only one count was recorded for this clone. The rearrangement joins TRBV19 to TRBJ2-1, with TRBD1 matching over 7 bases. This CDR3 comprises 16 residues. Germline-derived CDR1 and CDR2 are LNHDA and SQIVND (reference sequence). Trimming removed 5 bases from V and 1 base from J; junction bases left unmatched: 8. The CDR3 DNA sequence: TGTGCCAGTAGTCTCAGCCCAGGGGGTTCCTACAATGAGCAGTTCTTC. Residues: CASSLSPGGSYNEQFF.

The chain has TRBV14 and TRBJ2-5, with 9 bases fitting TRBD1. The tail of the sequence fits TRBJ2-7 better, so the J call may be wrong. Germline V gene sequence: CDR1 SGHDN, CDR2 FVKESK. The CDR3 length is 16 residues. The CDR3 DNA sequence: TGTGCCAGCAGCCCTCCTCCGGGACAGGGAATGTACGAGCAGTACTTC. Protein: CASSPPPGQGMYEQYF.

The V and J genes are TRBV28 and TRBJ1-5, with D unclear. V was trimmed by 3 bases and J by 3 bases, leaving 15 bases between them. Germline V gives CDR1 MDHEN, CDR2 SYDVKM. This CDR3 is built from 16 residues. Written as DNA, the CDR3 is TGTGCCAGCAGTTTGGGAGGACGGGGAAACAATCAGCCCCAGCATTTT. It is translated as CASSLGGRGNNQPQHF. Together with reference TRBV28 and TRBJ1-5, the CDR3 gives the full variable domain: DVKVTQSSRYLVKRTGEKVFLECVQDMDHENMFWYRQDPGLGLRLIYFSYDVKMKEKGDIPEGYSVSREKKERFSLILESASTNQTSMYLCASSLGGRGNNQPQHFGDGTRLSIL.

The chain has TRBV7-2 and TRBJ2-2, with D possibly being TRBD2 (6 bases). The CDR3 has 15 amino acids. Per the germline V gene, CDR1 is SGHTA and CDR2 is FQGNSA. The V end was cut by 5 bases, the J end by 5 bases, with 15 bases between. In DNA, the CDR3 is TGTGCCAGCAGCCCACCGGGACTGGGGACCGGGGAGCTGTTTTTT. This translates into CASSPPGLGTGELFF.

V gene TRBV4-3 combines with J gene TRBJ1-5, with a tentative D call TRBD1 (6 bases). Trimming pared 1 base from V and 9 bases from J, leaving 13 bases between. The V gene's germline CDR1 is LGHNA and CDR2 YSLEER. The CDR3 sequence is 14 residues long. The CDR3 loop is CASSQGQGLTPQHF. CDR3 in DNA: TGCGCCAGCAGCCAAGGCCAGGGGCTTACGCCCCAGCATTTT.

The chain joins TRBV12-2 to TRBJ1-5; the tabulated D call, TRBD1, remains unverified against the DNA. TRBV12-2 represents a pseudogene. The CDR3 runs to 20 residues. CDR3 sequence reads: CASRLVGLLLGAYSNQPQHF. The CDR3 nucleotides are TGTGCAAGTCGCTTAGTTGGTTTGCTACTTGGGGCCTATAGCAATCAGCCCCAGCATTTT.

This clone was seen more than once but under ten times. V gene TRBV10-2 combines with J gene TRBJ2-7; 8 bases agree with TRBD1. Germline V CDR1 and CDR2: WSHSY, SAAADI. With V trimmed by 4 bases and J by 2 bases, 1 base remained unmatched. This CDR3 has 13 amino acids. CDR3 DNA: TGCGCCAGCAGTGGACAGGGGCCCTACGAGCAGTACTTC. It specifies CASSGQGPYEQYF.

The chain has TRBV6-1 and TRBJ2-5; possibly TRBD1 or TRBD2 for D (6 bases each). The CDR3 sequence is 13 residues long. In germline, CDR1 is MNHNS, CDR2 SASEGT. V lost 5 bases, J lost 5 bases, and 12 bases lay in between. CDR3 sequence reads: CASSKGGRETQYF. CDR3 DNA sequence: TGTGCCAGCAGTAAAGGGGGGCGGGAGACCCAGTACTTC.

The rearrangement joins TRBV5-1 to TRBJ2-3, with a tentative D call TRBD2 (7 bases). The V gene lost 7 bases and the J gene lost 3 bases, with 21 bases spanning the gap. CDR1 is SGHRS and CDR2 is YFSETQ in the germline V gene. The CDR3 contains 16 residues. The CDR3 DNA is TGCGCCAGCCAAAGGGAGGAGGGAGGGGGTACAGATACGCAGTATTTT. Translating it yields CASQREEGGGTDTQYF.

Comment on this clone: Other DNA variants within this sample encode the same CDR3. This chain connects TRBV7-9 to TRBJ1-5; 7 nucleotides align to TRBD1. Germline-derived CDR1 and CDR2 are SEHNR and FQNEAQ (reference sequence). V dropped 5 bases and J dropped 2; count of bases not matched to a gene: 3. CDR3 length: 14 amino acids. The CDR3 DNA sequence: TGTGCCAGCAGCCCTGGGACAGGCAATCAGCCCCAGCATTTT. This translates into CASSPGTGNQPQHF.

This chain connects TRBV7-3 to TRBJ2-5; 8 bases are shared with TRBD1. Per the germline V gene, CDR1 is SGHTA and CDR2 is FQGTGA. The junction had 5 bases not matched to a gene; V was cut back by 2 bases and J by 12 bases. The CDR3 has 12 residues. CDR3 bases: TGTGCCAGCAGCTTACCAGGGGGCCCTGAGTACTTC. It translates to CASSLPGGPEYF.

This chain connects TRBV6-4 to TRBJ2-7, with 13 bases aligning to TRBD2. Germline loops: CDR1 MRHNA, CDR2 SNTAGT. Germline trimming cut 6 bases from V and 5 bases from J; bases unmatched to any gene: 10. CDR3 length: 16 amino acids. Here the CDR3 DNA reads TGTGCCAGCAGCCTTCGAACCGGGACTAGCGGGAACGAGCAGTACTTC. This encodes CASSLRTGTSGNEQYF.

The rearrangement links TRBV19 to TRBJ2-1; D gene uncertain. CDR3 length: 13 residues. Trimming took off 7 bases at V and 11 bases at J, with 18 bases between the two ends. The germline V gene encodes CDR1 LNHDA and CDR2 SQIVND (reference sequence). DNA of the CDR3: TGTGCCAGTATCCGCCCCGGAGTCCCCCAGCAGTTCTTC. As protein: CASIRPGVPQQFF.

DNA of the CDR3: TGTGCCCCCCTTATGCAGGGATTTTACAATGAGCAGTTCTTC. It yields the protein CAPLMQGFYNEQFF. The V call is TRBV12-5, the J call TRBJ2-1; weak D call: TRBD1 (5 bases). The CDR3 is 14 amino acids. Germline values: CDR1 LGHNT, CDR2 FRNRAP.

This sequence joins TRBV5-1 and TRBJ1-5; a weak D match, TRBD1 (5 bases). CDR3 size: 13 residues. Germline CDR1 and CDR2: SGHRS and YFSETQ. V was pared by 4 bases and J by 5 bases, with 10 bases between. CDR3 loop: CASSPSGDQPQHF. DNA of the CDR3: TGCGCCAGCAGCCCTTCGGGGGATCAGCCCCAGCATTTT.

The chain recombines TRBV27 with TRBJ2-5, with TRBD2 matching 13 bases. The CDR3 spans 15 residues. V shed 2 bases and J 6 bases; nucleotides not matched to a gene: 3. In germline, CDR1 is MNHEY, CDR2 SMNVEV (reference sequence). CDR3 residues: CASSLGTSGVKTQYF. In DNA, the CDR3 is TGTGCCAGCAGTTTAGGGACTAGCGGGGTGAAGACCCAGTACTTC.

The J gene is TRBJ2-7, the V gene TRBV2; no clear D. The V and J ends lost 7 bases and 12 bases respectively, with 19 bases between them. This CDR3 has 12 amino acids. CDR1 and CDR2 (germline): SNHLY, FYNNEI. CDR3 residues: CASTLTRGFLYF. CDR3 in DNA: TGTGCCAGCACCCTCACGCGCGGCTTTCTGTACTTC. Full variable domain (outside the CDR3, taken from reference TRBV2 and TRBJ2-7): EPEVTQTPSHQVTQMGQEVILRCVPISNHLYFYWYRQILGQKVEFLVSFYNNEISEKSEIFDDQFSVERPDGSNFTLKIRSTKLEDSAMYFCASTLTRGFLYFGPGTRLTVT.

The chain couples TRBV9 to TRBJ1-2; 9 positions agree with TRBD1. With V trimmed by 4 bases and J by 10 bases, 17 bases remained unmatched. In germline, CDR1 is SGDLS, CDR2 YYNGEE. The CDR3 extends over 16 amino acids. Here the CDR3 reads CASSLRTGDPLGPYTF. As DNA, the CDR3 is TGTGCCAGCAGCTTACGGACAGGGGACCCTCTAGGTCCCTACACCTTC.